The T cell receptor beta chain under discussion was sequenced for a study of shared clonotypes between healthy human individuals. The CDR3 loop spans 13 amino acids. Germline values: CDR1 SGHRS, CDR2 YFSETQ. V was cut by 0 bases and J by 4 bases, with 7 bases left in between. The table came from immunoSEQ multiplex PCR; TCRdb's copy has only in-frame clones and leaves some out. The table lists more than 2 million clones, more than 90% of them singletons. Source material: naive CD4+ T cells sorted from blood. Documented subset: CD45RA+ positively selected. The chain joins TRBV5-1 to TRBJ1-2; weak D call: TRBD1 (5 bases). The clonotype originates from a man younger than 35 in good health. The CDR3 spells CASSLDGGYGYTF. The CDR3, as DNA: TGCGCCAGCAGCTTGGACGGGGGCTATGGCTACACCTTC.